This entry is about one TCR beta chain. The data were taken from a study of blood T cell repertoires in COVID-19. Study details: Acute and convalescent COVID-19 samples came from the United States, Italy and Spain. Nucleic acid was either cDNA or gDNA, and it came from T cells, B-cell-depleted T cells, or PBMCs.

Seattle-derived patients entered the study during active infection and were followed longitudinally. The germline V and J ends were trimmed by 4 bases and 0 bases, with 9 bases remaining between them. CDR3 size: 14 residues. Per the germline V gene, CDR1 is LGHDT and CDR2 is YNNKEL (reference sequence). Original data processing: Amplification with reference gene primers provided the estimates of nucleated cell counts. Here immunoSEQ multiplex PCR was the method, and the copy in TCRdb shows in-frame clones only, minus some. V and J calls and clone size are given by that table; D and trimming were obtained from the DNA. The sample records about 160,000 clones, approximately 87% being singletons.

This chain connects TRBV3-1 (or the pseudogene TRBV3-2) to TRBJ1-1, with a possible D match to TRBD1 (5 bases). The origin of this receptor is a woman aged 70-85 years with COVID-19, enrolled during active disease. The specimen sequenced was peripheral blood. The CDR3: CASSLGALNTEAFF. In DNA, the CDR3 is TGTGCCAGCAGCCTAGGGGCTTTGAACACTGAAGCTTTCTTT.